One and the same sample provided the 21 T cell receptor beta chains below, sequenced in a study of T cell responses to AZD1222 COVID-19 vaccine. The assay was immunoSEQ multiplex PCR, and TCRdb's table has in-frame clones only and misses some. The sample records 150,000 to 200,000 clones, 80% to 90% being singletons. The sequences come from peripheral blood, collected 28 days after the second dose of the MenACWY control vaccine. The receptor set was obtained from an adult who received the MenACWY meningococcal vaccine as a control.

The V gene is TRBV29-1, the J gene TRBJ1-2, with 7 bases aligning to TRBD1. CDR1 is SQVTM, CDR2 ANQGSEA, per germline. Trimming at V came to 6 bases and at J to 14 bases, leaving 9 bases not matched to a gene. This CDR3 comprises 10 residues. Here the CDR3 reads CSVRGTAQTF. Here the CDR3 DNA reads TGCAGCGTGAGAGGGACAGCGCAGACCTTC.

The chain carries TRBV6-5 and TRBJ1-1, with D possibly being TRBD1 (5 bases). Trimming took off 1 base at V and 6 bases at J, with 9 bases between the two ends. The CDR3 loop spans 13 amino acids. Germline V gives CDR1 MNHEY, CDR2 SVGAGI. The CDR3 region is CASSYYRGAEAFF. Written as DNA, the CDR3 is TGTGCCAGCAGTTACTACCGGGGGGCTGAAGCTTTCTTT.

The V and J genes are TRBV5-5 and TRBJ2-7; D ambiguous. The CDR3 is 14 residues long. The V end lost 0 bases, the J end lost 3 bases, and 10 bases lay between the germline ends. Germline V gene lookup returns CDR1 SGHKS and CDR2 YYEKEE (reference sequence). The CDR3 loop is CASSLDNSFYEQYF. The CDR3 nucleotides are TGTGCCAGCAGCTTGGATAACAGTTTCTACGAGCAGTACTTC.

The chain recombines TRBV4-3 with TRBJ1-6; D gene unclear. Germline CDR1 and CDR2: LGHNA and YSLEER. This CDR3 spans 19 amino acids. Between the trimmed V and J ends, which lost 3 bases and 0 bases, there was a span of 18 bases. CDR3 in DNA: TGCGCCAGCAGCCACAACGCCGACGGAGAGAGCTCCTATAATTCACCCCTCCACTTT. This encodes CASSHNADGESSYNSPLHF.

For the CDR3, the DNA is TGTGCCAGCAGCTTGGCCCGGGTCGGGATTGGGCAGTACTTC. Translation gives CASSLARVGIGQYF. The chain recombines TRBV5-6 with TRBJ2-7, with D perhaps TRBD2 (5 bases). CDR3 length: 14 amino acids. Trimming stripped 0 bases from V and 9 bases from J, with 16 bases between. Germline assignment: CDR1 SGHDT and CDR2 YYEEEE.

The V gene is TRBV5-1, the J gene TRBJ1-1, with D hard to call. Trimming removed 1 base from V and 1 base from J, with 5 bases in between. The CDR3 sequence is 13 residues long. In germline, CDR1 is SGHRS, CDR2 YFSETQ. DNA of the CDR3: TGCGCCAGCAGCTTGAAGCCGAACACTGAAGCTTTCTTT. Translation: CASSLKPNTEAFF.

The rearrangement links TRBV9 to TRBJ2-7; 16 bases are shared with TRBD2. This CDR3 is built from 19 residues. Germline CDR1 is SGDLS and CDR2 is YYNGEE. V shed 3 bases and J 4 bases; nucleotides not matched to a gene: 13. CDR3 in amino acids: CASSESAGTSGRAGYEQYF. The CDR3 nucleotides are TGTGCCAGCAGCGAATCCGCCGGGACTAGCGGGAGGGCCGGGTACGAGCAGTACTTC.

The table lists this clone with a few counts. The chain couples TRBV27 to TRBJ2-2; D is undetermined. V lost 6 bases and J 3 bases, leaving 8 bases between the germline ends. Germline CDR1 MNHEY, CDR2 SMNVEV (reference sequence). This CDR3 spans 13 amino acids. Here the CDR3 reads CASRKLYTGELFF. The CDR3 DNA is TGTGCCAGCAGGAAGCTATACACCGGGGAGCTGTTTTTT.

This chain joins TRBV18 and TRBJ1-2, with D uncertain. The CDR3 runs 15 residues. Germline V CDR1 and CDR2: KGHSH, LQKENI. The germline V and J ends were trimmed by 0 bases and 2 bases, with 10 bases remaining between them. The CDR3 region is CASSPPFGKNYGYTF. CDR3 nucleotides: TGTGCCAGCTCACCACCTTTCGGCAAAAACTATGGCTACACCTTC.

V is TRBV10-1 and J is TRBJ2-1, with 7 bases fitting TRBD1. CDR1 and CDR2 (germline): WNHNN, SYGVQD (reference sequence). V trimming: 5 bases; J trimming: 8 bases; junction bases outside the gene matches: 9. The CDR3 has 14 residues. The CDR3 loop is CASSPGQVVDEQFF. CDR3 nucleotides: TGCGCCAGCAGTCCTGGACAGGTCGTCGATGAGCAGTTCTTC.

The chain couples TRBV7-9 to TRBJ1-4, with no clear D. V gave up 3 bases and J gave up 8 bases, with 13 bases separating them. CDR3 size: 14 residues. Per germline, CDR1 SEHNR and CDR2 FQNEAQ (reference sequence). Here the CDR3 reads CASSFSGGQEKLFF. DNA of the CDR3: TGTGCCAGCAGCTTTAGTGGTGGGCAGGAAAAACTGTTTTTT.

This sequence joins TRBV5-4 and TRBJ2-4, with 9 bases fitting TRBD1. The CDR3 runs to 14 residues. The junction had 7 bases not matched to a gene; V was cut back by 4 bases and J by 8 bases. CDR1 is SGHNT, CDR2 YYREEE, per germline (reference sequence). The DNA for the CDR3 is TGTGCCAGCAGCAAACAGGGGGCGGGGGACATTCAGTACTTC. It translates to CASSKQGAGDIQYF.

The CDR3 DNA is TGCGCCAGCAGCCTCCTGCCCACGGGGCAATCCTACAATGAGCAGTTCTTC. It encodes CASSLLPTGQSYNEQFF. The rearrangement uses TRBV5-1 and TRBJ2-1, with D possibly being TRBD1 or TRBD2 (5 bases each). The CDR3 runs to 17 residues. The V gene's germline CDR1 is SGHRS and CDR2 YFSETQ. V was pared by 4 bases and J by 1 base, with 18 bases between.

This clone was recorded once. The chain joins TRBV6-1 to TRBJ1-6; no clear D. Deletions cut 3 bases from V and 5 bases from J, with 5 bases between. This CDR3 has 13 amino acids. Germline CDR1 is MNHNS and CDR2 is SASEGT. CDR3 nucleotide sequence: TGTGCCAGCAGTGACAGCCATAATTCACCCCTCCACTTT. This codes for CASSDSHNSPLHF.

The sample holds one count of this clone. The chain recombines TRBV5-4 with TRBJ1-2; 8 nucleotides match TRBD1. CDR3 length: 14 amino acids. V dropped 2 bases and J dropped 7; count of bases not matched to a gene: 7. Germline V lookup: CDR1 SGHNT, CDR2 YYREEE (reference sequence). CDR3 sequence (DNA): TGTGCCAGCAGCTTAATGGACAGGGAGCGTGGCTACACCTTC. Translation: CASSLMDRERGYTF.

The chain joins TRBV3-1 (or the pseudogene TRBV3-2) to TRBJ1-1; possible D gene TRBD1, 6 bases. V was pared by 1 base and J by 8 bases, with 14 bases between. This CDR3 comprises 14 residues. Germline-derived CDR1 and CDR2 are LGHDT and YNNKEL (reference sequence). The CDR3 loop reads CASSQGRGGSEAFF. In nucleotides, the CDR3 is TGTGCCAGCAGCCAAGGCAGGGGAGGGTCGGAAGCTTTCTTT.

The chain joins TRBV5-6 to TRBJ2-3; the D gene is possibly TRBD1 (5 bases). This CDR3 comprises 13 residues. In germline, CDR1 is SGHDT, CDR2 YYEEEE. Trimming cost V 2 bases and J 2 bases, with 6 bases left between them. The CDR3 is CASSFRATDTQYF. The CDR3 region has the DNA TGTGCCAGCAGCTTCAGGGCCACAGATACGCAGTATTTT.

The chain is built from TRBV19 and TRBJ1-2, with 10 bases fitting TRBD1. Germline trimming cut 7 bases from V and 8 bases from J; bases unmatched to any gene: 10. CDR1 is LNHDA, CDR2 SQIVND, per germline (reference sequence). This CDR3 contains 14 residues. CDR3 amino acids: CASKRRDRGDGYTF. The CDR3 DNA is TGTGCCAGTAAAAGGCGGGACAGGGGCGACGGCTACACCTTC.

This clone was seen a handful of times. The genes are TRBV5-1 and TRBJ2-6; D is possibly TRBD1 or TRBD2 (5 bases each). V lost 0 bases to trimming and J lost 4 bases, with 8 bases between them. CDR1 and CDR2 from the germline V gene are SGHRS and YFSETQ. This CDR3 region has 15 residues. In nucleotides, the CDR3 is TGCGCCAGCAGCTTGGGAGGGACCGGGGCCAACGTCCTGACTTTC. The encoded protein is CASSLGGTGANVLTF.

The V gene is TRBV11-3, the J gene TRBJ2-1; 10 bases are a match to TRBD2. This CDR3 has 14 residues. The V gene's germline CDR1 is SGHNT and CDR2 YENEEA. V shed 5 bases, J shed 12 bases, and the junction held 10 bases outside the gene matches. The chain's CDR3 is CASSLGLAGAPQFF. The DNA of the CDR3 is TGTGCCAGCAGCCTTGGCCTAGCGGGAGCCCCGCAGTTCTTC.

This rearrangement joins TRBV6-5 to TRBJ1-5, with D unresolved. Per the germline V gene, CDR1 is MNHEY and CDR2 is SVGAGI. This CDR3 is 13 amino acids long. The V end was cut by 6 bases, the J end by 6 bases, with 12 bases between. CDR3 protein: CASRSPGGQPQHF. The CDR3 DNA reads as TGTGCCAGCAGGAGCCCGGGCGGTCAGCCCCAGCATTTT.